This T cell receptor beta chain originates from a study of T cell responses to AZD1222 COVID-19 vaccine. Measured with immunoSEQ multiplex PCR; TCRdb has only the in-frame clones, and not every one. The data contain approximately 150,000 clones, about 94% of them seen just once; the ten biggest clones take up 5.4%. Whole-study results and caveats: CD4 TCRs linked to vaccination spanned spike, dominating at 160-218 and 743-854. Breadth and depth of Spike-specific TCRs rose after two AZD1222 doses.

Trimming cost V 1 base and J 2 bases, with 3 bases left between them. The CDR3 spans 12 residues. The table lists this clone with a few counts. Antigen specificity is unknown. The sequences come from peripheral blood, collected on day 0 of AZD1222 vaccination. J is TRBJ2-7 and V is TRBV12-3 or TRBV12-4; the D is unclear. The receptor's source is an adult in good health. CDR3 DNA: TGTGCCAGCAGTTTAGAACCCTACGAGCAGTACTTC. The encoded protein is CASSLEPYEQYF.